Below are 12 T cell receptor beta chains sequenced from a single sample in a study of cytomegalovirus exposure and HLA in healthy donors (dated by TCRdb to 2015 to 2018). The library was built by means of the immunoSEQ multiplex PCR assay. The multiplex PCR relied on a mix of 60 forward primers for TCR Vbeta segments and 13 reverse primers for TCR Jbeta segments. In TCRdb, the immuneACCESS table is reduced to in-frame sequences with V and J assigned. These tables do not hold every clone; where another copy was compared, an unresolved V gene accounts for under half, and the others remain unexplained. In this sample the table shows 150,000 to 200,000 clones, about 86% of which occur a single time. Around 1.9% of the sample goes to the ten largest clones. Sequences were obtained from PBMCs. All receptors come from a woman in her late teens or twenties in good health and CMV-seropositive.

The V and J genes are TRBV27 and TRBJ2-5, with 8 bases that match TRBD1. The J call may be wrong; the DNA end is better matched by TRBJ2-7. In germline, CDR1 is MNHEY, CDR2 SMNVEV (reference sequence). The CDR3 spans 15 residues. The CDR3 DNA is TGTGCCAGCAGTTTATTGCAGGGGGCCTCCTACGAGCAGTACTTC. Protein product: CASSLLQGASYEQYF.

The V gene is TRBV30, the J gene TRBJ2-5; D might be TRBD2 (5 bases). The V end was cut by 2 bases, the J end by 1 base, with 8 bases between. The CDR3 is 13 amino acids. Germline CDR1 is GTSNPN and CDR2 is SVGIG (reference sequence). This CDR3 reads CAWSKAAQETQYF. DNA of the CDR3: TGTGCCTGGAGTAAAGCGGCCCAAGAGACCCAGTACTTC.

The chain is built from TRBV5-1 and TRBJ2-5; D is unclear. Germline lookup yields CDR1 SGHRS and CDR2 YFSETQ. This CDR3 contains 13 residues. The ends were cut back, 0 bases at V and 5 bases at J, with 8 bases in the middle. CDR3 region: CASSLVGGETQYF. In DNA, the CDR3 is TGCGCCAGCAGCTTGGTCGGTGGTGAGACCCAGTACTTC.

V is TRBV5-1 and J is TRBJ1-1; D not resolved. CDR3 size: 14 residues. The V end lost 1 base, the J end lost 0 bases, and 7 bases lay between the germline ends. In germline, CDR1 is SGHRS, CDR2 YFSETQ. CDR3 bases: TGCGCCAGCAGCTTGCGAGGAATGAACACTGAAGCTTTCTTT. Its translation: CASSLRGMNTEAFF.

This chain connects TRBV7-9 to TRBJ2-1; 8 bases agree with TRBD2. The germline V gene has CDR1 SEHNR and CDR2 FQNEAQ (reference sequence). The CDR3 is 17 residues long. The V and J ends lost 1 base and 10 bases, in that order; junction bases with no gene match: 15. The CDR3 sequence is CASSLVVRTSGSIEQFF. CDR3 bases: TGTGCCAGCAGCTTAGTTGTGCGAACTAGCGGATCTATCGAGCAGTTCTTC.

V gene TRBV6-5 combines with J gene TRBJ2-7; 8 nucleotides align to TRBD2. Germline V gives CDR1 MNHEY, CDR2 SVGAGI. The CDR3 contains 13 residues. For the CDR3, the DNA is TGTGCCAGCAGAGGTGAACTAGCGGCGGGCCAGGGGGTC. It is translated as CASRGELAAGQGV.

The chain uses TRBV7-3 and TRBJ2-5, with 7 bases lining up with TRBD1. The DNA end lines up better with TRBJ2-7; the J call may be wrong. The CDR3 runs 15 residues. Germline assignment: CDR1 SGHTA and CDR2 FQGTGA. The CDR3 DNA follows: TGTGCCAGCAGCTTAGGTCCGACAGGGTCGAGCGAGCAGTACTTC. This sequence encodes CASSLGPTGSSEQYF.

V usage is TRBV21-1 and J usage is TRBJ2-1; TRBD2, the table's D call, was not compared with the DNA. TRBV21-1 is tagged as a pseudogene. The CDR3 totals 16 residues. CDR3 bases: TGTGCCAGCAGCATCAGACTAGCGGGGGGTAACAATGAGCAGTTCTTC. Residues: CASSIRLAGGNNEQFF.

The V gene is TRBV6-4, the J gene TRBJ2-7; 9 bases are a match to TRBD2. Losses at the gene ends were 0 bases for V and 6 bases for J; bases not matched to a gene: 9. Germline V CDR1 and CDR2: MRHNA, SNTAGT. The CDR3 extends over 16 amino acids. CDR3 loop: CASSDSMWWRGGEQYV. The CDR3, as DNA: TGTGCCAGCAGTGACTCGATGTGGTGGCGGGGGGGCGAGCAGTACGTC.

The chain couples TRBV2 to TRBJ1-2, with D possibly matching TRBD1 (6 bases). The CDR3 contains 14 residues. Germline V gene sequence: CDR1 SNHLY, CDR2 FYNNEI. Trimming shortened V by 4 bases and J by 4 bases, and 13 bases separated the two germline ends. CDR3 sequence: CASSATTGPYGYTF. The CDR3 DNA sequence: TGTGCCAGCAGTGCAACCACAGGGCCCTATGGCTACACCTTC.

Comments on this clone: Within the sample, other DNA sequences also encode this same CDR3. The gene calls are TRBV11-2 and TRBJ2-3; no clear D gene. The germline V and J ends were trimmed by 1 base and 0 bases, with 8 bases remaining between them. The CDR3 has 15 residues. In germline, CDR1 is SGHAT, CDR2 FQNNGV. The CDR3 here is CASSLVGGSTDTQYF. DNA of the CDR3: TGTGCCAGCAGCTTAGTCGGCGGCAGCACAGATACGCAGTATTTT.

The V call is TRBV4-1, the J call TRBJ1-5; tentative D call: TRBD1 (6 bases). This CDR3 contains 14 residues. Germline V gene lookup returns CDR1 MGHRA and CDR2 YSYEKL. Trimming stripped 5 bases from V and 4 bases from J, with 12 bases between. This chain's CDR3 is CASSMSDRNQPQHF. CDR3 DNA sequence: TGCGCCAGCAGCATGTCTGACAGGAATCAGCCCCAGCATTTT.